One sample yielded the 12 T cell receptor beta chains listed below, sequenced in a study of blood T cell repertoires in COVID-19 (dated by TCRdb to the early 2020s). Library creation used the immunoSEQ multiplex PCR assay. The clones in this table, taken by TCRdb from immuneACCESS, are in-frame only. Not every clone is retained; where verified, under half of the shortfall comes from an unresolved V gene, and the cause of the rest is unknown. This sample has some 190,000 clones in its table, and 75% to 90% of those were observed once. The ten largest clones represent about a tenth of the sample. Sequencing was done on a sample of peripheral blood. These TCRs come from a human donor with active or convalescent COVID-19. The donor label of this sample is uncertain.

V and J are TRBV30 and TRBJ1-6; D not certain. From germline, CDR1 is GTSNPN and CDR2 SVGIG (reference sequence). V was cut by 2 bases and J by 6 bases, with 8 bases left in between. This CDR3 contains 13 residues. The CDR3 here is CAWSIGVNSPLHF. Written as DNA, the CDR3 is TGTGCCTGGAGTATCGGGGTTAATTCACCCCTCCACTTT.

The gene calls are TRBV9 and TRBJ2-7, with D maybe TRBD2 (6 bases). Trimming removed 2 bases from V and 7 bases from J, with 16 bases in between. CDR1 SGDLS and CDR2 YYNGEE come from the germline V gene. The CDR3 sequence is 14 residues long. CDR3 sequence reads: CASSVSGSLEEQYF. The CDR3 DNA reads as TGTGCCAGCAGCGTTAGCGGATCCCTCGAGGAGCAGTACTTC.

The rearrangement links TRBV7-2 to TRBJ2-5, with D possibly being TRBD2 (6 bases). V was pared by 0 bases and J by 2 bases, with 10 bases between. The CDR3 extends over 15 amino acids. Germline-derived CDR1 and CDR2 are SGHTA and FQGNSA. The CDR3 DNA follows: TGTGCCAGCAGCTTAGCTAGCGGACGGCAAGAGACCCAGTACTTC. Residues: CASSLASGRQETQYF.

The gene calls are TRBV18 and TRBJ2-7; possible D gene TRBD1, 6 bases. The length of the CDR3 is 16 residues. The germline gives CDR1 KGHSH, CDR2 LQKENI. V gave up 3 bases and J gave up 8 bases, with 23 bases separating them. The DNA for the CDR3 is TGTGCCAGCTCACCTCTGGCCCGGCACAGGGAAGATAAGCAGTACTTC. Protein sequence: CASSPLARHREDKQYF.

This clone has only one observation. The V gene is TRBV13, the J gene TRBJ1-1; TRBD1 matches at 9 bases. The CDR3 totals 15 residues. The germline V gene encodes CDR1 PRHDT and CDR2 FYEKMQ (reference sequence). V was clipped by 5 bases and J by 7 bases; unmatched bases: 11. The CDR3 spells CASSLRTGAVYEAFF. CDR3 nucleotides: TGTGCCAGCAGCCTGAGGACAGGGGCAGTATATGAAGCTTTCTTT.

The rearrangement links TRBV29-1 to TRBJ2-7; 9 bases are a match to TRBD1. Germline V lookup: CDR1 SQVTM, CDR2 ANQGSEA. CDR3 length: 13 residues. The trim removed 3 bases at V and 3 bases at J, leaving 3 bases unmatched. CDR3 in DNA: TGCAGCGTTGAGGGGACAGGGCGCTACGAGCAGTACTTC. As protein: CSVEGTGRYEQYF.

The chain employs TRBV9 and TRBJ2-5; D possibly corresponds to TRBD2 (6 bases). Germline V gene lookup returns CDR1 SGDLS and CDR2 YYNGEE. The CDR3 contains 14 residues. The V and J ends lost 4 bases and 4 bases respectively, with 14 bases between them. CDR3 DNA: TGTGCCAGCAGCACTATGACCGGGGGAGAGACCCAGTACTTC. Translating gives CASSTMTGGETQYF.

The chain is built from TRBV2 and TRBJ2-5; TRBD1 matches 8 bases. In germline, CDR1 is SNHLY, CDR2 FYNNEI. The CDR3 covers 20 residues. The trim removed 5 bases at V and 4 bases at J, leaving 24 bases unmatched. This CDR3 is CASSLPQNGEIQGGRETQYF. Here the CDR3 DNA reads TGTGCCAGCAGTCTGCCCCAAAATGGCGAAATACAGGGGGGTCGAGAGACCCAGTACTTC. Supplemented by reference TRBV2 and TRBJ2-5, the full variable domain reads EPEVTQTPSHQVTQMGQEVILRCVPISNHLYFYWYRQILGQKVEFLVSFYNNEISEKSEIFDDQFSVERPDGSNFTLKIRSTKLEDSAMYFCASSLPQNGEIQGGRETQYFGPGTRLLVL.

The V gene is TRBV18, the J gene TRBJ1-3; no clear D. The CDR3 length is 15 residues. Trimming left V 3 bases short and J 1 base short, with 10 bases between. From germline, CDR1 is KGHSH and CDR2 LQKENI. CDR3 loop: CASSPEGTSGNTIYF. Written as DNA, the CDR3 is TGTGCCAGCTCACCCGAGGGAACGTCTGGAAACACCATATATTTT.

The chain recombines TRBV7-6 with TRBJ1-5; 9 nucleotides agree with TRBD1. V trimming: 1 base; J trimming: 7 bases; junction bases outside the gene matches: 11. CDR3 length: 17 residues. Germline CDR1 SGHVS, CDR2 FNYEAQ. CDR3 in amino acids: CASSLGSTGGLGQPQHF. CDR3 DNA sequence: TGTGCCAGCAGCTTAGGCTCGACAGGGGGTCTCGGACAGCCCCAGCATTTT.

The chain employs TRBV7-9 and TRBJ1-2; no reliable D call. Trimming removed 2 bases at V and 0 bases at J, with 16 bases between. The CDR3 length is 17 residues. CDR1 and CDR2 from the germline V gene are SEHNR and FQNEAQ (reference sequence). This CDR3 reads CASSLPLTGVTNYGYTF. CDR3 coding DNA: TGTGCCAGCAGCTTACCCCTGACGGGAGTTACTAACTATGGCTACACCTTC.

V usage is TRBV13 and J usage is TRBJ2-1; 11 positions agree with TRBD2. V shed 3 bases and J 3 bases; nucleotides not matched to a gene: 1. The CDR3 consists of 15 residues. Germline V gene data show CDR1 as PRHDT and CDR2 as FYEKMQ (reference sequence). CDR3 coding DNA: TGTGCCAGCAGCTTGGGACTAGCGGTCTACAATGAGCAGTTCTTC. It yields the protein CASSLGLAVYNEQFF.